Below are 23 T cell receptor beta chains sequenced from a single sample in a study of blood T cell repertoires in COVID-19. Clones were sequenced by immunoSEQ multiplex PCR, and TCRdb holds only the in-frame ones, with some missing. The sample holds more than 150,000 clones, 75% to 90% seen once. Sequencing was performed on peripheral blood. All receptors come from a woman aged 40 to 50 with acute or convalescent COVID-19.

The rearrangement links TRBV5-4 to TRBJ2-1; 7 bases are a match to TRBD1. J was trimmed by 4 bases and V by 0 bases; bases with no gene match: 7. Germline lookup yields CDR1 SGHNT and CDR2 YYREEE (reference sequence). This CDR3 region has 16 residues. The DNA of the CDR3 is TGTGCCAGCAGCTTGGCCAAGACGGGACAGTACAATGAGCAGTTCTTC. Translation gives CASSLAKTGQYNEQFF.

The V call is TRBV5-1, the J call TRBJ2-7; D unclear. V gave up 0 bases and J gave up 4 bases, with 14 bases separating them. The CDR3 consists of 15 residues. The germline CDR1 and CDR2 sequences are SGHRS and YFSETQ. CDR3 DNA sequence: TGCGCCAGCAGCTTGGTTCCGGGTGTGGGTTACGAGCAGTACTTC. Amino acid sequence: CASSLVPGVGYEQYF. The entire variable domain, with the rest obtained from reference TRBV5-1 and TRBJ2-7, is as follows: KAGVTQTPRYLIKTRGQQVTLSCSPISGHRSVSWYQQTPGQGLQFLFEYFSETQRNKGNFPGRFSGRQFSNSRSEMNVSTLELGDSALYLCASSLVPGVGYEQYFGPGTRLTVT.

This clone was seen just once. The chain carries TRBV18 and TRBJ2-1; a possible D gene is TRBD1 (6 bases). This CDR3 spans 15 amino acids. Germline values: CDR1 KGHSH, CDR2 LQKENI. V was cut by 4 bases and J by 6 bases, with 16 bases left in between. The CDR3 region has the DNA TGTGCCAGCTCACACGGCTTGACAGGCGGCAATGAGCAGTTCTTC. The encoded protein is CASSHGLTGGNEQFF. Supplemented by reference TRBV18 and TRBJ2-1, the full variable domain reads NAGVMQNPRHLVRRRGQEARLRCSPMKGHSHVYWYRQLPEEGLKFMVYLQKENIIDESGMPKERFSAEFPKEGPSILRIQQVVRGDSAAYFCASSHGLTGGNEQFFGPGTRLTVL.

The chain has TRBV29-1 and TRBJ1-2, with D tentatively TRBD1 (5 bases). Germline V gene lookup returns CDR1 SQVTM and CDR2 ANQGSEA. V was cut by 3 bases and J by 5 bases, with 19 bases left in between. The CDR3 consists of 15 residues. CDR3 DNA: TGCAGCGTTGATCGCTCAGACAGAGACTCTTATGGCTACACCTTC. This gives the protein CSVDRSDRDSYGYTF.

The chain combines TRBV21-1 with TRBJ1-1; whether TRBD1, the table's D call, matches the DNA was not checked. TRBV21-1 is a recognized pseudogene. The CDR3 runs 13 residues. The CDR3 bases are TGTGCCAGCAGGGTCAGGGTGAACACTGAAGCTTTCTTT. Protein product: CASRVRVNTEAFF.

This chain connects TRBV5-1 to TRBJ2-7; the match to TRBD1 covers 9 bases. Germline V lookup: CDR1 SGHRS, CDR2 YFSETQ. V was pared by 3 bases and J by 2 bases, with 6 bases of the junction left unmatched. CDR3 length: 15 amino acids. The CDR3 spells CASSSQGAKTYEQYF. CDR3 DNA: TGCGCCAGCAGCTCACAGGGGGCGAAAACCTACGAGCAGTACTTC.

The CDR3 sequence is CASSLEQATYEQYF. The CDR3, as DNA: TGTGCCAGCAGCTTGGAACAGGCGACCTACGAGCAGTACTTC. The chain couples TRBV5-4 to TRBJ2-7; tentative D call: TRBD1 (5 bases). This CDR3 has 14 amino acids. V dropped 0 bases and J dropped 2 bases, with 9 bases sitting between them. Looked up from germline, CDR1 is SGHNT and CDR2 is YYREEE (reference sequence).

CDR3 in DNA: TGCGCCAGCAGCTTGGGGACTAGCGGTTCCTACAATGAGCAGTTCTTC. Translated, it gives CASSLGTSGSYNEQFF. The rearrangement uses TRBV5-1 and TRBJ2-1; TRBD2 aligns across 10 bases. The germline V gene has CDR1 SGHRS and CDR2 YFSETQ. J was trimmed by 1 base and V by 0 bases; bases with no gene match: 1. CDR3 size: 16 residues.

The chain is built from TRBV9 and TRBJ2-7; D possibly corresponds to TRBD1 (6 bases). The CDR3 is made up of 15 amino acids. The V gene's germline CDR1 is SGDLS and CDR2 YYNGEE. Trimming took off 0 bases at V and 5 bases at J, with 15 bases between the two ends. The CDR3 protein is CASSVGQERLHEQYF. DNA of the CDR3: TGTGCCAGCAGCGTAGGACAGGAAAGGCTCCACGAGCAGTACTTC.

The gene calls are TRBV29-1 and TRBJ2-3; 12 bases are shared with TRBD2. Losses at the gene ends were 3 bases for V and 6 bases for J; bases not matched to a gene: 7. The length of the CDR3 is 15 residues. The germline gives CDR1 SQVTM, CDR2 ANQGSEA. The CDR3 coding sequence is TGCAGCGTTGAGGGGACTAGCGGGCTGATGGATACGCAGTATTTT. It codes for CSVEGTSGLMDTQYF.

This rearrangement joins TRBV7-9 to TRBJ1-5; TRBD1 might be the D (6 bases). This CDR3 is 14 amino acids long. The germline V gene encodes CDR1 SEHNR and CDR2 FQNEAQ (reference sequence). V was pared by 5 bases and J by 2 bases, with 10 bases between. CDR3 coding DNA: TGTGCCAGCAGCCCACAGGGAGGCAATCAGCCCCAGCATTTT. Amino acids: CASSPQGGNQPQHF. Full variable domain (missing parts from reference TRBV7-9 and TRBJ1-5): DTGVSQNPRHKITKRGQNVTFRCDPISEHNRLYWYRQTLGQGPEFLTYFQNEAQLEKSRLLSDRFSAERPKGSFSTLEIQRTEQGDSAMYLCASSPQGGNQPQHFGDGTRLSIL.

This chain uses TRBV7-8 with TRBJ1-5; perhaps TRBD1 as D (5 bases). V was trimmed by 1 base and J by 11 bases, leaving 24 bases between them. The CDR3 is 17 amino acids. Per germline, CDR1 SGHVS and CDR2 FQNEAQ. The CDR3 here is CASSLGVLGTGSLSQHF. In nucleotides, the CDR3 is TGTGCCAGCAGCTTAGGGGTTCTCGGGACTGGCAGTTTATCCCAGCATTTT. The complete variable domain, with remaining parts taken from reference TRBV7-8 and TRBJ1-5, reads GAGVSQSPRYKVAKRGQDVALRCDPISGHVSLFWYQQALGQGPEFLTYFQNEAQLDKSGLPSDRFFAERPEGSVSTLKIQRTQQEDSAVYLCASSLGVLGTGSLSQHFGDGTRLSIL.

CDR3 amino acids: CASLGAGEDTEAFF. The CDR3 DNA reads TGTGCCAGCTTAGGGGCGGGGGAAGACACTGAAGCTTTCTTT. The V call is TRBV14, the J call TRBJ1-1, with D possibly matching TRBD1 (5 bases). The CDR3 has 14 residues. Trimming pared 8 bases from V and 3 bases from J, leaving 16 bases between. Germline-derived CDR1 and CDR2 are SGHDN and FVKESK.

V usage is TRBV11-3 and J usage is TRBJ1-1; maybe TRBD1 (5 bases). With 2 bases removed from V and 0 bases from J, the gap between germline ends came to 7 bases. The germline gives CDR1 SGHNT, CDR2 YENEEA. The CDR3 totals 14 residues. The CDR3 sequence is CASSLQGLNTEAFF. The CDR3, as DNA: TGTGCCAGCAGCTTACAGGGCCTGAACACTGAAGCTTTCTTT.

The V and J genes are TRBV19 and TRBJ1-1, with 9 bases matching TRBD1. CDR3 length: 17 amino acids. V shed 4 bases, J shed 3 bases, and the junction held 12 bases outside the gene matches. CDR1 and CDR2 (germline): LNHDA, SQIVND (reference sequence). The CDR3 is CASSSNRGRVVDTEAFF. The CDR3, as DNA: TGTGCCAGTAGTAGCAACAGGGGGCGCGTCGTAGACACTGAAGCTTTCTTT.

The genes are TRBV7-8 and TRBJ2-1, with TRBD1 identical over 9 bases. The length of the CDR3 is 14 residues. The J segment lost 7 bases and the V segment lost 6 bases, leaving 7 bases of the junction unmatched. Germline V gives CDR1 SGHVS, CDR2 FQNEAQ. This CDR3 reads CASRPGTGSNEQFF. CDR3 DNA: TGTGCCAGCAGACCCGGGACAGGGTCGAATGAGCAGTTCTTC. Variable domain in full (rest from reference TRBV7-8 and TRBJ2-1): GAGVSQSPRYKVAKRGQDVALRCDPISGHVSLFWYQQALGQGPEFLTYFQNEAQLDKSGLPSDRFFAERPEGSVSTLKIQRTQQEDSAVYLCASRPGTGSNEQFFGPGTRLTVL.

The chain joins TRBV2 to TRBJ2-3; TRBD2 aligns across 10 bases. Germline V CDR1 and CDR2: SNHLY, FYNNEI. The CDR3 is made up of 17 amino acids. Unmatched junction bases numbered 8, after V lost 3 bases and J lost 2 bases. The CDR3 protein is CASSDLVLAGSTDTQYF. CDR3 DNA: TGTGCCAGCAGTGATTTGGTACTAGCGGGATCCACAGATACGCAGTATTTT.

The rearrangement uses TRBV3-1 (or the pseudogene TRBV3-2) and TRBJ1-2; TRBD1 matches at 7 bases. V lost 1 base and J lost 4; bases outside the gene matches: 9. The CDR3 totals 16 residues. Germline V gene sequence: CDR1 LGHDT, CDR2 YNNKEL (reference sequence). The CDR3 coding sequence is TGTGCCAGCAGCCAAGGGGGGACAGAATATTTCTATGGCTACACCTTC. This encodes CASSQGGTEYFYGYTF.

CDR3 coding DNA: TGCGCCAGCAGTGATTCGAACAAGAACACCGGGGAGCTGTTTTTT. Its protein is CASSDSNKNTGELFF. This rearrangement joins TRBV10-1 to TRBJ2-2, with no clear D. CDR1 WNHNN and CDR2 SYGVQD come from the germline V gene (reference sequence). The CDR3 covers 15 residues. Trimming shortened V by 3 bases and J by 1 base, and 9 bases separated the two germline ends.

This clone came up a few times. DNA for the CDR3: TGCGCCAGCAGTGACTCTAGCCTAGCCCAAGATACGCAGTATTTT. This translates into CASSDSSLAQDTQYF. The chain combines TRBV10-2 with TRBJ2-3, with D perhaps TRBD2 (5 bases). The CDR3 extends over 15 amino acids. CDR1 and CDR2 (germline): WSHSY, SAAADI. Trimming took 3 bases from V and 5 from J, leaving 15 bases between them.

Written as DNA, the CDR3 is TGTGCCAGCAGCTGGAAACCTCACTCGGAGCTCGGCTATGGCTACACCTTC. This codes for CASSWKPHSELGYGYTF. The chain carries TRBV7-2 and TRBJ1-2; D remains unclear. The V end lost 4 bases, the J end lost 4 bases, and 22 bases lay between the germline ends. Germline assignment: CDR1 SGHTA and CDR2 FQGNSA. The CDR3 consists of 17 residues.

The chain carries TRBV29-1 and TRBJ2-1, with 7 bases matching TRBD1. CDR3 size: 14 residues. Losses at the gene ends were 2 bases for V and 5 bases for J; bases not matched to a gene: 6. CDR1 SQVTM and CDR2 ANQGSEA come from the germline V gene. Here the CDR3 reads CSVERGGANNEQFF. The DNA of the CDR3 is TGCAGCGTTGAACGAGGGGGCGCAAACAATGAGCAGTTCTTC.

The V gene is TRBV5-6, the J gene TRBJ1-2; 8 bases are shared with TRBD1. CDR1 SGHDT and CDR2 YYEEEE come from the germline V gene. V gave up 4 bases and J gave up 4 bases; unmatched junction bases: 9. The CDR3 covers 15 residues. The CDR3 protein is CASSPFDDRGYGYTF. For the CDR3, the DNA is TGTGCCAGCAGCCCATTTGATGACAGGGGCTATGGCTACACCTTC.